The next 5 T cell receptor beta chains were all read from a single sample in a study of CD8 T cells in ankylosing spondylitis. A single record per CDR3 protein comes from TCRdb applying MiXCR to the 5' RACE reads. In the table there are hundreds of thousands of distinct CDR3 sequences, around 8% of which are singletons. The specimen was blood, either unsorted or a sorted T cell fraction (not recorded which). The receptors derive from a female donor with ankylosing spondylitis or in good health (not recorded which).

Details on this clonotype: A read error is possible here, since a much larger clone lies one base away. The chain combines TRBV27 with TRBJ2-7; TRBD2 matches 7 bases. V dropped 5 bases and J dropped 6; count of bases not matched to a gene: 10. This CDR3 region has 14 residues. CDR1 is MNHEY, CDR2 SMNVEV, per germline (reference sequence). The CDR3, as DNA: TGTGCCAGCAGTAGAACGGGAGGCTCCCGCGAGCAGTACTTC. Its protein product is CASSRTGGSREQYF.

This clonotype has at least ten counts. The chain joins TRBV5-1 to TRBJ2-7; D might be TRBD2 (6 bases). Germline V gene data show CDR1 as SGHRS and CDR2 as YFSETQ. The CDR3 is 14 residues long. Trimming pared 4 bases from V and 3 bases from J, leaving 14 bases between. CDR3 sequence reads: CASSPLGGVYEQYF. Here the CDR3 DNA reads TGCGCCAGCAGCCCGCTGGGCGGGGTCTACGAGCAGTACTTC. The full variable domain, completed using reference TRBV5-1 and TRBJ2-7, is KAGVTQTPRYLIKTRGQQVTLSCSPISGHRSVSWYQQTPGQGLQFLFEYFSETQRNKGNFPGRFSGRQFSNSRSEMNVSTLELGDSALYLCASSPLGGVYEQYFGPGTRLTVT.

This clonotype was observed many times. In nucleotides, the CDR3 is TGCGCCAGCAGCACCTCTAGCGGGAGATCAGCCGAGCAGTACTTC. Amino acid sequence: CASSTSSGRSAEQYF. The chain recombines TRBV5-1 with TRBJ2-7; 10 bases map to TRBD2. Germline values: CDR1 SGHRS, CDR2 YFSETQ. The ends lost 4 bases at V and 6 bases at J; junction bases unmatched: 10. The CDR3 runs 15 residues.

This clonotype has a count of ten or more. V gene TRBV29-1 combines with J gene TRBJ2-2; D may be TRBD1 (6 bases). The CDR3 is made up of 13 amino acids. CDR1 and CDR2 (germline): SQVTM, ANQGSEA. V gave up 6 bases and J gave up 4 bases, with 12 bases separating them. Written as DNA, the CDR3 is TGCAGCGTCATAACAGGGCTCACCGGGGAGCTGTTTTTT. As protein: CSVITGLTGELFF.

There are many counts of this clonotype. V usage is TRBV7-2 and J usage is TRBJ1-5, with D possibly matching TRBD1 (5 bases). Germline-derived CDR1 and CDR2 are SGHTA and FQGNSA. CDR3 size: 16 residues. Trimming cost V 5 bases and J 4 bases, with 18 bases left between them. CDR3 in DNA: TGTGCCAGCAGCCCCCGGGGGAAAACAGTTAATCAGCCCCAGCATTTT. Translating it yields CASSPRGKTVNQPQHF.